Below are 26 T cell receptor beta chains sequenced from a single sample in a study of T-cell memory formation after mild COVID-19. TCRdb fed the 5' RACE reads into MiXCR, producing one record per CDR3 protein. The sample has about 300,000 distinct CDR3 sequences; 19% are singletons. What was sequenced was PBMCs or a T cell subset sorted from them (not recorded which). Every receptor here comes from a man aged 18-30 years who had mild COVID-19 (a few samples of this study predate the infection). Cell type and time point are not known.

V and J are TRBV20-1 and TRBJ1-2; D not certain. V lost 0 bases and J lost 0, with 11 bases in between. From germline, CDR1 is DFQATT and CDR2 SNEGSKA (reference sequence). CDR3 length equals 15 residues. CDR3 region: CSARDPTSSNYGYTF. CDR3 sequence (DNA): TGCAGTGCTAGAGATCCGACCAGTTCTAACTATGGCTACACCTTC.

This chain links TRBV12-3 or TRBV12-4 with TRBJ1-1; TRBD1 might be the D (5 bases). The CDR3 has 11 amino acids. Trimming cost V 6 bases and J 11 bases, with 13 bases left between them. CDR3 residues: CASRISRGAFF. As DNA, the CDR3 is TGTGCCAGCAGGATCTCTCGGGGGGCTTTCTTT.

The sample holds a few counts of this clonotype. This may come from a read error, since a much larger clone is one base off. CDR3 residues: CASSFPGGEQYV. The CDR3 bases are TGTGCCAGCAGCTTCCCGGGGGGCGAGCAGTACGTC. The gene calls are TRBV7-9 and TRBJ2-7, with 7 bases fitting TRBD2. Germline CDR1 reads SEHNR; CDR2 reads FQNEAQ (reference sequence). CDR3 length: 12 amino acids. V dropped 3 bases and J dropped 6; count of bases not matched to a gene: 2.

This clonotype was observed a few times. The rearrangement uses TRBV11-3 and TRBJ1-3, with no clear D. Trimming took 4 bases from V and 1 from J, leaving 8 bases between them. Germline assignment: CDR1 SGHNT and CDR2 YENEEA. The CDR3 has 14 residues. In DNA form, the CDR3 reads TGTGCCAGCAGCTCCTCGGGATCTGGAAACACCATATATTTT. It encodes CASSSSGSGNTIYF.

CDR3 DNA sequence: TGTGCCAGCAGCCTGACAGGGACTGGCAATCAGCCCCAGCATTTT. As protein: CASSLTGTGNQPQHF. The V gene is TRBV27, the J gene TRBJ1-5; TRBD1 aligns across 7 bases. This CDR3 is built from 15 residues. V was clipped by 6 bases and J by 2 bases; unmatched bases: 7. Germline V lookup: CDR1 MNHEY, CDR2 SMNVEV (reference sequence).

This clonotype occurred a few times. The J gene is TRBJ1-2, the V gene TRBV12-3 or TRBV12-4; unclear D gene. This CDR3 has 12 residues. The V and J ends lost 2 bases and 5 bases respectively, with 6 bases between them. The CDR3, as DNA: TGTGCCAGCAGTTTACAAGAGTATGGCTACACCTTC. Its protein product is CASSLQEYGYTF.

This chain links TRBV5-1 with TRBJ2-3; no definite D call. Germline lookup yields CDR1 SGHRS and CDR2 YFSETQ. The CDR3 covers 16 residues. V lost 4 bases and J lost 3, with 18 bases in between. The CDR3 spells CASSRKSQSLTDTQYF. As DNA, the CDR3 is TGCGCCAGCAGCCGAAAGTCTCAGTCTCTTACAGATACGCAGTATTTT.

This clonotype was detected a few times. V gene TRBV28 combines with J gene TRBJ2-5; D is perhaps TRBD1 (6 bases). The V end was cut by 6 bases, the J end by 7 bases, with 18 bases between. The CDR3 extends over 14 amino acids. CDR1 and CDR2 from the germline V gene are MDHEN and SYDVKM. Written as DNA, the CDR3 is TGTGCCAGCAGCACGACGGACAGACGGGGGACCCAGTACTTC. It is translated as CASSTTDRRGTQYF.

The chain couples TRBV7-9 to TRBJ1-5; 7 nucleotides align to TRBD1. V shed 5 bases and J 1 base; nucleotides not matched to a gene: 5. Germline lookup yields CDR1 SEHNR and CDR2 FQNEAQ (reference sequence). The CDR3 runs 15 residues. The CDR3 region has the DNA TGTGCCAGCAGCCTGACAGGGAACAGCAATCAGCCCCAGCATTTT. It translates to CASSLTGNSNQPQHF. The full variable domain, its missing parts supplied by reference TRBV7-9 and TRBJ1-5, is DTGVSQNPRHKITKRGQNVTFRCDPISEHNRLYWYRQTLGQGPEFLTYFQNEAQLEKSRLLSDRFSAERPKGSFSTLEIQRTEQGDSAMYLCASSLTGNSNQPQHFGDGTRLSIL.

CDR3 residues: CSASIPGGVGEQYF. CDR3 nucleotides: TGCAGTGCTAGCATCCCGGGGGGAGTTGGGGAGCAGTACTTC. The chain recombines TRBV20-1 with TRBJ2-7, with 7 nucleotides matching TRBD2. Germline loops: CDR1 DFQATT, CDR2 SNEGSKA (reference sequence). The J segment lost 7 bases and the V segment lost 3 bases, leaving 12 bases of the junction unmatched. The CDR3 spans 14 residues.

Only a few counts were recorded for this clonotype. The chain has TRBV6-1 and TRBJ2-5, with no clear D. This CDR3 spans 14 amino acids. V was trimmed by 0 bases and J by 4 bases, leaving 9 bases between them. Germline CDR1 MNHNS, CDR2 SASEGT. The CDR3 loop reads CASSEAGVVETQYF. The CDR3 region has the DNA TGTGCCAGCAGTGAAGCTGGGGTGGTAGAGACCCAGTACTTC.

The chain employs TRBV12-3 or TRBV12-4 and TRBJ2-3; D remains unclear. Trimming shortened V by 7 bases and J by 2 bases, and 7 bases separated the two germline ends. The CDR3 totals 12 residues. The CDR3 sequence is CASNPHTDTQYF. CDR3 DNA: TGTGCCAGCAACCCCCACACAGATACGCAGTATTTT.

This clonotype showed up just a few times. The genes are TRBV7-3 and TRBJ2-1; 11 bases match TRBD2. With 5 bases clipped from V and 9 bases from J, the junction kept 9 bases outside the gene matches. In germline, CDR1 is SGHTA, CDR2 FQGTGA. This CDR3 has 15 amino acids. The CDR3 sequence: CASSQTSGGFGEQFF. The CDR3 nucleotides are TGTGCCAGCAGCCAAACTAGCGGGGGATTCGGTGAGCAGTTCTTC. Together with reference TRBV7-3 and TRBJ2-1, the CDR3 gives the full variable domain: GAGVSQTPSNKVTEKGKYVELRCDPISGHTALYWYRQSLGQGPEFLIYFQGTGAADDSGLPNDRFFAVRPEGSVSTLKIQRTERGDSAVYLCASSQTSGGFGEQFFGPGTRLTVL.

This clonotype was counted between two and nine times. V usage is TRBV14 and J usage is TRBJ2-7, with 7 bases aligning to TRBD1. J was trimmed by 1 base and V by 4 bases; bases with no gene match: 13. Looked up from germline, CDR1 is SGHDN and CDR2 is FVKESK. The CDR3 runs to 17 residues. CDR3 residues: CASSRQRGETGSYEQYF. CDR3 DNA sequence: TGTGCCAGCAGCCGCCAAAGAGGGGAGACAGGGTCCTACGAGCAGTACTTC. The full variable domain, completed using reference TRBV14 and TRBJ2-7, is EAGVTQFPSHSVIEKGQTVTLRCDPISGHDNLYWYRRVMGKEIKFLLHFVKESKQDESGMPNNRFLAERTGGTYSTLKVQPAELEDSGVYFCASSRQRGETGSYEQYFGPGTRLTVT.

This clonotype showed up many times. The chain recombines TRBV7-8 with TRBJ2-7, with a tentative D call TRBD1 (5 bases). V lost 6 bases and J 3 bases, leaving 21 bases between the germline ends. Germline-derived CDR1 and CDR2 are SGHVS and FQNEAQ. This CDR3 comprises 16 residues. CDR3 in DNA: TGTGCCAGCAGTGTGGGTTCCGGTCAGGGAAGCTACGAGCAGTACTTC. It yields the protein CASSVGSGQGSYEQYF.

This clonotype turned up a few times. The CDR3 sequence is CASWDSTDTQYF. CDR3 coding DNA: TGCGCCAGCTGGGACAGCACAGATACGCAGTATTTT. V is TRBV23-1 and J is TRBJ2-3; D could derive from TRBD1 or TRBD2 (5 bases each). TRBV23-1 carries the ORF label, with uncertain function. The V end was cut by 8 bases, the J end by 0 bases, with 6 bases between. CDR3 size: 12 residues.

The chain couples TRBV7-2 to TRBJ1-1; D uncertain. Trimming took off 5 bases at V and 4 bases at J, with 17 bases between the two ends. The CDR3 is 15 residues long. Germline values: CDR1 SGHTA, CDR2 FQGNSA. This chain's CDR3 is CASSGRARHGTEAFF. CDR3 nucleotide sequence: TGTGCCAGCAGCGGCCGGGCCAGACATGGCACTGAAGCTTTCTTT.

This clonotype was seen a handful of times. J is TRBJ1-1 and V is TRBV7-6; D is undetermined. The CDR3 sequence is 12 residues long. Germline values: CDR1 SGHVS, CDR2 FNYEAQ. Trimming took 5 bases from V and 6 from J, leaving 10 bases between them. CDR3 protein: CASSPEFSEAFF. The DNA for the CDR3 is TGTGCCAGCAGCCCCGAGTTTTCTGAAGCTTTCTTT.

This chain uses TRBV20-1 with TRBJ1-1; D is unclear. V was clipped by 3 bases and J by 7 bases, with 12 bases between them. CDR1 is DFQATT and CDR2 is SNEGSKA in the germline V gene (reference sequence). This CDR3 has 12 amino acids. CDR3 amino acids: CSASRRGVEAFF. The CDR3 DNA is TGCAGTGCTAGCAGGCGTGGGGTTGAAGCTTTCTTT.

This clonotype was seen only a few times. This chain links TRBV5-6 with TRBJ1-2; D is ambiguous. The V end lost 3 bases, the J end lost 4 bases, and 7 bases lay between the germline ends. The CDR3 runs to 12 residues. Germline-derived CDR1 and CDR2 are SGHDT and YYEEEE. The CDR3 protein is CASSSVGYGYTF. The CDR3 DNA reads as TGTGCCAGCAGCTCCGTCGGCTATGGCTACACCTTC.

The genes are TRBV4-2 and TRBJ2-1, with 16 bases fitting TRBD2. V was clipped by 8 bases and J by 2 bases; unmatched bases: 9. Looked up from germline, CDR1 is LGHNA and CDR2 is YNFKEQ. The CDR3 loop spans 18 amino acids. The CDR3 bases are TGTGCCAGCTCCGGGACTAGCGGGGGGGCTTGGACCTACAATGAGCAGTTCTTC. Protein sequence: CASSGTSGGAWTYNEQFF.

The DNA of the CDR3 is TGCAGTGCCCTCCCTCGCGGGGGCTACAATGAGCAGTTCTTC. Translating it yields CSALPRGGYNEQFF. The chain couples TRBV20-1 to TRBJ2-1; 7 bases map to TRBD2. This CDR3 region has 14 residues. Trimming at V came to 6 bases and at J to 3 bases, leaving 8 bases not matched to a gene. Germline assignment: CDR1 DFQATT and CDR2 SNEGSKA (reference sequence).

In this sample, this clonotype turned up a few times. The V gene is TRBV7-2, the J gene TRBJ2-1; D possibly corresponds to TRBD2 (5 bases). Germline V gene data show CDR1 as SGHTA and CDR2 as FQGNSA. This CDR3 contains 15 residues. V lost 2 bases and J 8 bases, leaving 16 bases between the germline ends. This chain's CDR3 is CASSLLGLPFDEQFF. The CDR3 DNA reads TGTGCCAGCAGCTTACTCGGACTCCCCTTCGATGAGCAGTTCTTC.

CDR3 amino acids: CASGGLAGPSGEQFF. The DNA of the CDR3 is TGTGCCAGCGGAGGACTAGCGGGGCCCTCGGGTGAGCAGTTCTTC. The chain has TRBV7-9 and TRBJ2-1; 12 nucleotides match TRBD2. There are 15 residues in the CDR3. Germline-derived CDR1 and CDR2 are SEHNR and FQNEAQ (reference sequence). Trimming at V came to 8 bases and at J to 9 bases, leaving 11 bases not matched to a gene. The complete variable domain, with remaining parts taken from reference TRBV7-9 and TRBJ2-1, reads DTGVSQNPRHKITKRGQNVTFRCDPISEHNRLYWYRQTLGQGPEFLTYFQNEAQLEKSRLLSDRFSAERPKGSFSTLEIQRTEQGDSAMYLCASGGLAGPSGEQFFGPGTRLTVL.

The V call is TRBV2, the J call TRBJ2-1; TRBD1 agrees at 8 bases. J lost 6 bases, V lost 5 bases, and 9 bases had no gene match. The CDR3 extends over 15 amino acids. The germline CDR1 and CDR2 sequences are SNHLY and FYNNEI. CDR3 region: CASSPDRDSLNEQFF. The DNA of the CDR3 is TGTGCCAGCAGTCCGGACAGGGACAGCCTCAATGAGCAGTTCTTC.

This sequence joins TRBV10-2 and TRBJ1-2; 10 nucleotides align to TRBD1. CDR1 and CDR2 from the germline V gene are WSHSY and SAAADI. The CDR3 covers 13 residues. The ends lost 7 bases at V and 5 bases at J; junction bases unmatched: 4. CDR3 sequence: CASTPGQGYGYTF. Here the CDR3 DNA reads TGCGCCAGCACCCCGGGACAGGGGTATGGCTACACCTTC.